A selection of T cell receptor beta chains follows, all from one sample in a study of cytotoxic CD8 clonotypes in ibrutinib-treated CLL. The repertoire was sequenced with immunoSEQ multiplex PCR; TCRdb's copy has only in-frame clones and lacks some. The table lists approximately 120,000 clones, 80% to 90% of them singletons. This material consisted of PBMCs, taken after 24 months of ibrutinib treatment. These receptors were collected from a human donor with chronic lymphocytic leukemia. The CDR3 runs from the conserved cysteine through the conserved F or W. Each record gives: V gene, J gene, clone size, D gene, CDR3 protein, CDR3 DNA. D genes are given only for firm matches. Clone size is not always given. Where it is, it says once, few, many or a class for expanded clones.

>TRBV7-9|TRBJ2-2|NA|NA
CASSLPFSVGELFF
TGTGCCAGCAGCCTCCCCTTCAGTGTCGGGGAGCTGTTTTTT
>TRBV5-1|TRBJ1-1|NA|NA
CASSFQGNTEAFF
TGCGCCAGCAGCTTCCAGGGGAACACTGAAGCTTTCTTT
>TRBV4-2|TRBJ1-2|NA|NA
CASSQEAGESWSYGYTF
TGTGCCAGCAGCCAAGAGGCAGGGGAAAGTTGGAGCTATGGCTACACCTTC
>TRBV19|TRBJ1-5|few|TRBD1
CASSILAGQGPYSNQPQHF
TGTGCCAGTAGTATCTTGGCGGGACAGGGCCCCTATAGCAATCAGCCCCAGCATTTT
>TRBV7-2|TRBJ2-2|NA|NA
CASSRAVELFF
TGTGCCAGCAGCAGGGCGGTTGAGCTGTTTTTT
>TRBV5-1|TRBJ1-3|few|NA
CASSLGTPSGNTIYF
TGCGCCAGCAGCCTCGGGACCCCCTCTGGAAACACCATATATTTT
>TRBV14|TRBJ1-2|NA|TRBD1
CASSHRTGIDGYTF
TGTGCCAGCAGCCATCGGACAGGGATAGATGGCTACACCTTC
>TRBV9|TRBJ1-2|NA|TRBD1
CASSSSVTGGGGYTF
TGTGCCAGCAGCTCCTCCGTGACAGGGGGAGGTGGCTACACCTTC
>TRBV19|TRBJ1-1|NA|TRBD1
CASTRQGATEAFF
TGTGCCAGTACTCGCCAGGGGGCCACTGAAGCTTTCTTT
>TRBV7-6|TRBJ1-2|NA|NA
CASSLGWVAQGQRNGYTF
TGTGCCAGCAGCTTAGGGTGGGTAGCACAGGGTCAACGGAATGGCTACACCTTC
>TRBV11-2|TRBJ1-2|NA|TRBD1
CASSPDRGRGYGYTF
TGTGCCAGCAGCCCGGACAGGGGGCGAGGCTATGGCTACACCTTC
>TRBV9|TRBJ2-5|NA|TRBD2
CASSVGLAGGFQETQYF
TGTGCCAGCAGCGTAGGTCTAGCGGGGGGCTTCCAAGAGACCCAGTACTTC
>TRBV9|TRBJ2-1|few|TRBD2
CASSPRAGGHFNEQFF
TGTGCCAGCAGCCCCCGAGCGGGGGGCCATTTCAATGAGCAGTTCTTC
>TRBV11-2|TRBJ2-7|once|TRBD2
CASSPTGTSMPYEQYF
TGTGCCAGCAGCCCGACCGGGACTAGCATGCCGTATGAGCAGTACTTC
>TRBV6-6|TRBJ2-7|once|TRBD2
CASSFSGASYEQYF
TGTGCCAGCAGTTTTAGCGGGGCATCCTACGAGCAGTACTTC
>TRBV7-9|TRBJ1-6|NA|NA
CASSLGGALLHF
TGTGCCAGCAGCTTAGGGGGCGCGCTCCTCCACTTT
>TRBV19|TRBJ2-7|NA|TRBD1
CASSIGVTGDEQYF
TGTGCCAGTAGTATTGGGGTCACAGGGGACGAGCAGTACTTC
>TRBV28|TRBJ1-1|NA|TRBD1
CASSLLAGTGGTEAFF
TGTGCCAGCAGTTTATTAGCCGGGACAGGGGGCACTGAAGCTTTCTTT
>TRBV11-2|TRBJ1-1|NA|NA
CASSPIRDIEAFF
TGTGCCAGCAGCCCGATACGGGACATCGAAGCTTTCTTT
>TRBV28|TRBJ1-6|NA|NA
CASSSPSGGGDNSPLHF
TGTGCCAGCAGTTCCCCCTCTGGCGGGGGGGATAATTCACCCCTCCACTTT
>TRBV28|TRBJ1-4|once|NA
CASSLPLRAREKLFF
TGTGCCAGCAGTTTACCTCTACGGGCGCGGGAAAAACTGTTTTTT
>TRBV12-1|TRBJ1-1|NA|NA
CASSPRPRGPQNTEAFF
TGTGCCAGCAGCCCAAGGCCCAGGGGTCCTCAAAACACTGAAGCTTTCTTT
>TRBV19|TRBJ1-3|NA|NA
CASSRGGKGNTIYF
TGTGCCAGTAGCCGAGGGGGGAAAGGAAACACCATATATTTT
>TRBV18|TRBJ2-2|NA|TRBD1
CASSPGTGVTGELFF
TGTGCCAGCTCACCCGGAACAGGGGTGACCGGGGAGCTGTTTTTT
>TRBV30|TRBJ1-6|NA|NA
CAWMGRKNSPLHF
TGTGCCTGGATGGGCAGGAAAAATTCACCCCTCCACTTT
>TRBV11-2|TRBJ2-5|once|NA
CASIGGLVGWTETQYF
TGTGCCAGCATCGGCGGCCTGGTCGGTTGGACGGAGACCCAGTACTTC
>TRBV7-2|TRBJ2-1|NA|NA
CASSQTGYNEQFF
TGTGCCAGCAGCCAGACAGGATACAATGAGCAGTTCTTC
>TRBV7-2|TRBJ2-5|once|NA
CASSLGYQETQYF
TGTGCCAGCAGCTTGGGTTACCAAGAGACCCAGTACTTC
>TRBV27|TRBJ2-1|NA|NA
CASSRGAPGLGGTYNEQFF
TGTGCCAGCAGTCGAGGGGCTCCCGGTCTTGGGGGGACCTACAATGAGCAGTTCTTC
>TRBV7-9|TRBJ2-7|NA|TRBD2
CASSLEFGGSLIHEQYF
TGTGCCAGCAGCTTAGAGTTCGGGGGGTCCCTTATCCACGAGCAGTACTTC
>TRBV5-4|TRBJ1-1|NA|NA
CASSPGGWMNTEAFF
TGTGCCAGCAGCCCCGGGGGGTGGATGAACACTGAAGCTTTCTTT
>TRBV5-4|TRBJ2-1|NA|TRBD2
CASSSRTSGNEQFF
TGTGCCAGCAGCTCCCGGACTAGCGGTAATGAGCAGTTCTTC
>TRBV6-6|TRBJ1-2|few|NA
CASSSRVRDYGYTF
TGTGCCAGCAGTTCCAGAGTGAGGGACTATGGCTACACCTTC
>TRBV11-2|TRBJ1-1|NA|NA
CASSLGSRGDTEAFF
TGTGCCAGCAGCTTAGGTTCCAGGGGTGACACTGAAGCTTTCTTT
>TRBV7-8|TRBJ2-3|few|NA
CASSLDSGSTDTQYF
TGTGCCAGCAGCCTCGACAGCGGGAGCACAGATACGCAGTATTTT
>TRBV2|TRBJ1-3|NA|NA
CASIPAGAGNTIYF
TGTGCCAGCATTCCTGCCGGCGCTGGAAACACCATATATTTT
>TRBV19|TRBJ2-7|NA|NA
CASSITGLGYEQYF
TGTGCCAGTAGTATAACAGGGTTAGGTTACGAGCAGTACTTC
>TRBV18|TRBJ2-5|once|NA
CASSPKETQYF
TGTGCCAGCTCACCTAAAGAGACCCAGTACTTC
>TRBV2|TRBJ2-5|NA|TRBD2
CASTLGLAGLQETQYF
TGTGCCAGCACCTTAGGACTAGCGGGACTCCAAGAGACCCAGTACTTC
>TRBV9|TRBJ2-7|NA|TRBD1
CASSGTGLSYEQYF
TGTGCCAGCAGCGGGACAGGACTTTCCTACGAGCAGTACTTC
>TRBV7-6|TRBJ2-1|NA|NA
CASSLAGVVNEQFF
TGTGCCAGCAGCTTAGCGGGGGTTGTTAATGAGCAGTTCTTC
>TRBV5-4|TRBJ2-2|few|NA
CASSNSRAPNTGELFF
TGTGCCAGCAGCAACTCACGGGCCCCGAACACCGGGGAGCTGTTTTTT
>TRBV6-5|TRBJ2-3|NA|TRBD1
CASGNSGGNTDTQYF
TGTGCCAGCGGGAACTCAGGGGGAAACACAGATACGCAGTATTTT
>TRBV4-1|TRBJ1-4|NA|NA
CASSQDLSGAQVEKLFF
TGCGCCAGCAGCCAAGATCTATCAGGGGCGCAGGTTGAAAAACTGTTTTTT
>TRBV28|TRBJ2-7|few|NA
CATGSYEQYF
TGTGCCACGGGCTCCTACGAGCAGTACTTC
>TRBV13|TRBJ1-2|NA|NA
CASSYQGRSNYGYTF
TGTGCCAGCAGCTACCAGGGGCGATCTAACTATGGCTACACCTTC
>TRBV4-3|TRBJ2-3|NA|NA
CASSQDLQGDGTDTQYF
TGCGCCAGCAGCCAAGATCTTCAAGGGGATGGCACAGATACGCAGTATTTT
>TRBV6-5|TRBJ1-6|few|NA
CASSNQGLGSPLHF
TGTGCCAGCAGTAACCAGGGGTTGGGGTCACCCCTCCACTTT
>TRBV5-6|TRBJ1-5|few|TRBD1
CASSFSDRRNQPQHF
TGTGCCAGCAGCTTTTCGGACAGGCGAAATCAGCCCCAGCATTTT
>TRBV5-6|TRBJ1-6|NA|NA
CASSSTFEGLTLHF
TGTGCCAGCAGCTCTACCTTTGAGGGTCTGACCCTCCACTTT
>TRBV27|TRBJ1-2|NA|NA
CASSLRPGTNYGYTF
TGTGCCAGCAGTTTACGCCCAGGGACTAACTATGGCTACACCTTC
>TRBV6-6|TRBJ1-5|few|NA
CASSFNRGNQPQHF
TGTGCCAGCAGCTTTAACCGGGGTAATCAGCCCCAGCATTTT
>TRBV28|TRBJ1-1|NA|NA
CASSLISPPKRNTEAFF
TGTGCCAGCAGTTTAATCTCCCCCCCCAAACGGAACACTGAAGCTTTCTTT
>TRBV2|TRBJ2-3|NA|NA
CASSDFLDTQYF
TGTGCCAGCAGTGATTTTTTAGATACGCAGTATTTT
>TRBV10-3|TRBJ2-1|NA|TRBD1
CAISVKGTENNEQFF
TGTGCCATCAGTGTGAAAGGGACAGAGAACAATGAGCAGTTCTTC
>TRBV14|TRBJ2-1|NA|NA
CASSLNNEQFF
TGTGCCAGCTCACTTAACAATGAGCAGTTCTTC
>TRBV25-1|TRBJ1-5|NA|NA
CASRATGFNQPQHF
TGTGCCAGCAGAGCTACAGGGTTCAATCAGCCCCAGCATTTT
>TRBV20-1|TRBJ2-5|NA|NA
CSADKQETQYF
TGCAGTGCCGACAAACAAGAGACCCAGTACTTC
>TRBV10-3|TRBJ1-5|NA|TRBD1
CAISESGDRGLYQPQHF
TGTGCCATCAGTGAGTCGGGGGACAGGGGGCTGTATCAGCCCCAGCATTTT